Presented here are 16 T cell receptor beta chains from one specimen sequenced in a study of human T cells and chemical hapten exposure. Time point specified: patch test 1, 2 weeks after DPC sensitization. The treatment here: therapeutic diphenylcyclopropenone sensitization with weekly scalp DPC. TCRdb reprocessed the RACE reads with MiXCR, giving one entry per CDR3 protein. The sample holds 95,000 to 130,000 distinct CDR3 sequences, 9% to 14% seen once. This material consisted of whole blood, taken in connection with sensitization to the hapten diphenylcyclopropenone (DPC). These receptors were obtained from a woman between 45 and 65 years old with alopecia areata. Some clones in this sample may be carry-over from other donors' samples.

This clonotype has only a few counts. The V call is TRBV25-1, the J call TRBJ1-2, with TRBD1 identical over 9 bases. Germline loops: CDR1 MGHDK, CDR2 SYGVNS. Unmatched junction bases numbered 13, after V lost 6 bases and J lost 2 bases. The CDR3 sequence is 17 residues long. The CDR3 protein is CASRGQGGNVANYGYTF. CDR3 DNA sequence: TGTGCCAGCAGGGGACAGGGAGGTAATGTGGCCAACTATGGCTACACCTTC.

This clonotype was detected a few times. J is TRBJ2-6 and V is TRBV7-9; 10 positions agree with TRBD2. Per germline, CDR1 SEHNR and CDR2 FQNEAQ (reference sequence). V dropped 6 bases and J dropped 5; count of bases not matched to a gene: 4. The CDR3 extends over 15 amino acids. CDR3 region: CASSRTSGRANVLTF. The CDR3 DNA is TGTGCCAGCAGTAGAACTAGCGGGAGGGCCAACGTCCTGACTTTC.

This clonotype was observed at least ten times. In nucleotides, the CDR3 is TGTGCCAGCAGCCCGAGGACAGGGAACTTAGTGGAAGCTTTCTTT. Protein sequence: CASSPRTGNLVEAFF. The gene calls are TRBV12-3 or TRBV12-4 and TRBJ1-1; 8 bases fit TRBD1. The CDR3 covers 15 residues. J was trimmed by 8 bases and V by 6 bases; bases with no gene match: 14.

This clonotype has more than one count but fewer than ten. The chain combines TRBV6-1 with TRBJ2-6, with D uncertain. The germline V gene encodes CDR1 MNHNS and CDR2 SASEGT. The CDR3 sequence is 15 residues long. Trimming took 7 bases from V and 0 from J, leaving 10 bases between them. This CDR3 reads CASTAASSGANVLTF. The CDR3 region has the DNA TGTGCCAGCACTGCGGCGAGCTCTGGGGCCAACGTCCTGACTTTC.

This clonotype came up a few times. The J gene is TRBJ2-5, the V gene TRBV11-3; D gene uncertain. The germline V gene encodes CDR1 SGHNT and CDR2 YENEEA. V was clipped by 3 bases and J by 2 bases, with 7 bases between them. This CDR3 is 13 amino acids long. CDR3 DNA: TGTGCCAGCAGCTTCTTACCACAAGAGACCCAGTACTTC. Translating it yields CASSFLPQETQYF.

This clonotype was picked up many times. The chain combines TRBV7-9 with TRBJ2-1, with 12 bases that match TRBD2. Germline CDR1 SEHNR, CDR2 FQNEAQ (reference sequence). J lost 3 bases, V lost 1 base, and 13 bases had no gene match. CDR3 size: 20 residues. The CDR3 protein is CASSLGRRTSGTSFYNEQFF. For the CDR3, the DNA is TGTGCCAGCAGCTTAGGCCGCCGGACTAGCGGGACTTCATTCTACAATGAGCAGTTCTTC. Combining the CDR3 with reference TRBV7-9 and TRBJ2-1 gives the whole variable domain DTGVSQNPRHKITKRGQNVTFRCDPISEHNRLYWYRQTLGQGPEFLTYFQNEAQLEKSRLLSDRFSAERPKGSFSTLEIQRTEQGDSAMYLCASSLGRRTSGTSFYNEQFFGPGTRLTVL.

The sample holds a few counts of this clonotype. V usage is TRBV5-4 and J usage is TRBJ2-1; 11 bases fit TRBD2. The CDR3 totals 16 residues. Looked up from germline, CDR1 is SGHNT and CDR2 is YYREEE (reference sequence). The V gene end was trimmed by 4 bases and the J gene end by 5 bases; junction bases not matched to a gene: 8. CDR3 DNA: TGTGCCAGCAGCCCCACGGGGACTAGCGGCCACAATGAGCAGTTCTTC. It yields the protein CASSPTGTSGHNEQFF.

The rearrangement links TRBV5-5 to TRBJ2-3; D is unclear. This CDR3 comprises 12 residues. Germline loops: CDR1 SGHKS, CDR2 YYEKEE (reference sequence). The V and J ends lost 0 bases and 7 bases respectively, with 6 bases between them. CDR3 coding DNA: TGTGCCAGCAGCTTGGACCGTAATACGCAGTATTTT. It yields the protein CASSLDRNTQYF. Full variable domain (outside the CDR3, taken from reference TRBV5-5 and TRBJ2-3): DAGVTQSPTHLIKTRGQQVTLRCSPISGHKSVSWYQQVLGQGPQFIFQYYEKEERGRGNFPDRFSARQFPNYSSELNVNALLLGDSALYLCASSLDRNTQYFGPGTRLTVL.

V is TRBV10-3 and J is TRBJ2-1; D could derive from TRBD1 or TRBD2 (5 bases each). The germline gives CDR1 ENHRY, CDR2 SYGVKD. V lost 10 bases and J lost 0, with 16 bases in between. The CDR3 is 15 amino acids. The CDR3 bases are TGTGCCACCTGGGACGGCTCCAGCTCCTACAATGAGCAGTTCTTC. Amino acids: CATWDGSSSYNEQFF.

The CDR3 sequence is CASSSYDRTEQYF. The CDR3 region has the DNA TGTGCCAGCAGCTCATACGACAGGACAGAGCAGTACTTC. The chain couples TRBV7-2 to TRBJ2-7; D is perhaps TRBD1 (6 bases). This CDR3 contains 13 residues. Germline V CDR1 and CDR2: SGHTA, FQGNSA. V gave up 4 bases and J gave up 7 bases, with 14 bases separating them.

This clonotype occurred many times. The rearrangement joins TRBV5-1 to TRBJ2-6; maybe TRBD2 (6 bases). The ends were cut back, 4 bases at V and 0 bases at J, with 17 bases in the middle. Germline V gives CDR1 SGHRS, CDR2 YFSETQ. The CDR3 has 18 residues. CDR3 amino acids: CASSLRSGVDSGANVLTF. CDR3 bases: TGCGCCAGCAGCCTAAGGTCGGGGGTAGACTCTGGGGCCAACGTCCTGACTTTC.

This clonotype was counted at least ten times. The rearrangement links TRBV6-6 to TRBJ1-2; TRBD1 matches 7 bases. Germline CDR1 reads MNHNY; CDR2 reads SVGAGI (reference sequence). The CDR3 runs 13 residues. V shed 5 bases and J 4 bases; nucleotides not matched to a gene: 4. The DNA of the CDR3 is TGTGCCAGCAGTGGGACAGCCTCCTATGGCTACACCTTC. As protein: CASSGTASYGYTF.

The CDR3 region is CASRQGETQYF. In DNA, the CDR3 is TGCGCCAGCAGGCAGGGAGAGACCCAGTACTTC. The chain couples TRBV5-1 to TRBJ2-5, with a weak D call TRBD1 (5 bases). The CDR3 runs 11 residues. V dropped 5 bases and J dropped 4 bases, with 6 bases sitting between them. Germline-derived CDR1 and CDR2 are SGHRS and YFSETQ.

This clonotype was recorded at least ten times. The CDR3 DNA reads as TGTGCCAGCAGCACCCCCGGGCAGTCACCCCTCCACTTT. It encodes CASSTPGQSPLHF. V usage is TRBV11-2 and J usage is TRBJ1-6; D is undetermined. CDR3 length: 13 amino acids. The V end lost 5 bases, the J end lost 10 bases, and 12 bases lay between the germline ends. Germline lookup yields CDR1 SGHAT and CDR2 FQNNGV.

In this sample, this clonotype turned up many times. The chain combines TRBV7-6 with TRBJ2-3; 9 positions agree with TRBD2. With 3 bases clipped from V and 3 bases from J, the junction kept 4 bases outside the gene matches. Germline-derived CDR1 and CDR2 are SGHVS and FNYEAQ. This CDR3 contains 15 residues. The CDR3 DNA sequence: TGTGCCAGCAGCTTCGCGGGAGGGCCAACAGATACGCAGTATTTT. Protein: CASSFAGGPTDTQYF.

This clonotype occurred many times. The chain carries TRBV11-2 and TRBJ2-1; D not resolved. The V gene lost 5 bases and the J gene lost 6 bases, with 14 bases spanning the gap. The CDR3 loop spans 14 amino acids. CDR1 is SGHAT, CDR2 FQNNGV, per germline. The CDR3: CASSPTTPGNEQFF. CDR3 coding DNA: TGTGCCAGCAGCCCCACGACCCCTGGCAATGAGCAGTTCTTC.